The TCR beta chain described here comes from a study of spatial heterogeneity in lung cancer. CDR1 is SGHTA, CDR2 FQGNSA, per germline. Trimming pared 6 bases from V and 5 bases from J, leaving 10 bases between. This CDR3 spans 12 amino acids. TCRdb re-called the 5' RACE reads through MiXCR, storing one row per CDR3 protein. Of over 15,000 distinct CDR3 sequences in the sample, less than 9.5% were seen once. Time point denoted: blood at routine non-recurrence follow-up after resection. In its sample, this clonotype was seen many times. The J gene is TRBJ2-5, the V gene TRBV7-2, with D perhaps matching TRBD2 (7 bases). The sequences come from PBMCs, collected at follow-up. The sequence was collected from a male donor with early-stage non-small cell lung cancer. DNA for the CDR3: TGTGCCAGCAGAGAGGGGGGGGAGACCCAGTACTTC. As protein: CASREGGETQYF.